This paragraph reports one T cell receptor beta chain. Generated by immunoSEQ multiplex PCR, the TCRdb table keeps only in-frame clones and is missing some. The sample carries roughly 60,000 clones, approximately 80% recorded once. The sample originates from a study of OX40 agonist ivuxolimab in advanced cancers. Study-wide background: Three partial responders included one hepatocellular carcinoma patient and two cutaneous melanoma patients.

Germline V gene sequence: CDR1 MGHRA, CDR2 YSYEKL. Trimming left V 4 bases short and J 2 bases short, with 17 bases between. This CDR3 comprises 16 residues. This receptor was taken from an adult with an advanced solid tumor such as melanoma, head and neck, liver or kidney cancer. The chain combines TRBV4-1 with TRBJ2-5; D uncertain. This sample comprised CD4+ or CD8+ T cells sorted from blood, obtained in a trial of the OX40 agonist ivuxolimab. The chain's CDR3 is CASSLSFAETQETQYF. The CDR3 DNA reads as TGCGCCAGCAGCCTTTCATTCGCGGAAACACAAGAGACCCAGTACTTC.